This T cell receptor (beta chain) was sequenced in a study of cytomegalovirus exposure and HLA in healthy donors. Trimming cost V 3 bases and J 4 bases; bases outside gene matches: 5. Looked up from germline, CDR1 is MGHRA and CDR2 is YSYEKL. There are 16 residues in the CDR3. Note on this clone: The antigen is undetermined.

PCR amplification relied on 60 Vbeta primers (plus 13 Jbeta primers). Libraries were prepared by immunoSEQ multiplex PCR; TCRdb keeps only in-frame clonotypes and omits some of them. The table lists around 150,000 clones, around three quarters of them singletons. Regarding the study as a whole: An observed cluster of highly shared sequence variants was recorded as a likely sequencing artifact. A previous analysis found most TCR beta V segments productive roughly 87% or roughly 30% of the time. In a later analysis, across HLA loci, associated TCR counts were highest for DRB1, lowest for HLA-C.

The sample consisted of PBMCs. This receptor was taken from a man in his forties in good health and CMV-seronegative. The chain couples TRBV4-1 to TRBJ2-3; 12 nucleotides agree with TRBD2. In DNA form, the CDR3 reads TGCGCCAGCAGCCACCCTAGCGGGGGGGCCGCAGATACGCAGTATTTT. It codes for CASSHPSGGAADTQYF.